The 14 T cell receptor beta chains presented below share a single source sample, sequenced in a study of blood T cell repertoires in COVID-19. Generated by immunoSEQ multiplex PCR, the TCRdb table keeps only in-frame clones and is missing some. The data show over 200,000 clones, 85% to 90% seen once. Source material: PBMCs or T cells enriched from blood (not recorded which). The receptors shown here come from a young woman with acute COVID-19.

The gene calls are TRBV10-1 and TRBJ1-6; weak D call: TRBD1 (5 bases). CDR1 and CDR2 from the germline V gene are WNHNN and SYGVQD (reference sequence). The CDR3 has 13 residues. V lost 5 bases and J lost 7, with 9 bases in between. This chain's CDR3 is CASSRDSNSPLHF. In DNA, the CDR3 is TGCGCCAGCAGTCGAGACAGCAATTCACCCCTCCACTTT.

This sequence joins TRBV19 and TRBJ1-5, with D possibly TRBD1 on 6 matching bases. Germline V gene lookup returns CDR1 LNHDA and CDR2 SQIVND (reference sequence). This CDR3 is built from 16 residues. The germline V and J ends were trimmed by 3 bases and 1 base, with 13 bases remaining between them. The CDR3 region is CASSIAQGGSNQPQHF. The DNA of the CDR3 is TGTGCCAGTAGTATCGCACAGGGCGGGAGCAATCAGCCCCAGCATTTT.

The V and J genes are TRBV6-5 and TRBJ2-7, with TRBD1 matching 9 bases. V trimming: 4 bases; J trimming: 0 bases; junction bases outside the gene matches: 4. The CDR3 totals 15 residues. The germline V gene has CDR1 MNHEY and CDR2 SVGAGI. CDR3 sequence reads: CASSSPGQGSYEQYF. The DNA of the CDR3 is TGTGCCAGCAGTTCCCCGGGACAGGGCTCCTACGAGCAGTACTTC.

J is TRBJ2-7 and V is TRBV29-1; 11 bases match TRBD1. J lost 5 bases, V lost 7 bases, and 10 bases had no gene match. CDR1 is SQVTM and CDR2 is ANQGSEA in the germline V gene. The CDR3 is 14 residues long. CDR3 loop: CSGLPAGQGDEQYF. As DNA, the CDR3 is TGCAGCGGGTTGCCGGCGGGACAGGGGGACGAGCAGTACTTC.

V is TRBV19 and J is TRBJ2-2; TRBD1 aligns across 8 bases. The CDR3 runs to 14 residues. Trimming removed 8 bases from V and 6 bases from J; junction bases left unmatched: 8. Germline CDR1 LNHDA, CDR2 SQIVND (reference sequence). CDR3 sequence reads: CASGGGTGAGELFF. CDR3 nucleotide sequence: TGTGCCAGTGGGGGCGGGACAGGCGCCGGGGAGCTGTTTTTT.

The chain has TRBV5-1 and TRBJ1-4, with 7 positions matching TRBD1. V dropped 0 bases and J dropped 9; count of bases not matched to a gene: 2. The CDR3 consists of 13 residues. Germline-derived CDR1 and CDR2 are SGHRS and YFSETQ. The CDR3 sequence is CASSLDRGQKLFF. CDR3 sequence (DNA): TGCGCCAGCAGCTTGGACAGGGGTCAAAAACTGTTTTTT.

This sequence joins TRBV2 and TRBJ1-1, with D unresolved. The CDR3 runs 14 residues. Germline CDR1 and CDR2: SNHLY and FYNNEI. V gave up 6 bases and J gave up 10 bases, with 21 bases separating them. CDR3 nucleotides: TGTGCCAGCAGGGATGGGTCCTCTCCTGCGGGAGCTTTCTTT. It codes for CASRDGSSPAGAFF. Full variable domain (remainder filled in from reference TRBV2 and TRBJ1-1): EPEVTQTPSHQVTQMGQEVILRCVPISNHLYFYWYRQILGQKVEFLVSFYNNEISEKSEIFDDQFSVERPDGSNFTLKIRSTKLEDSAMYFCASRDGSSPAGAFFGQGTRLTVV.

The chain combines TRBV5-1 with TRBJ1-1; the D gene is possibly TRBD1 (5 bases). The CDR3 extends over 16 amino acids. The germline V gene has CDR1 SGHRS and CDR2 YFSETQ. Trimming pared 4 bases from V and 2 bases from J, leaving 18 bases between. The CDR3 protein is CASSPGGVVENTEAFF. The DNA of the CDR3 is TGCGCCAGCAGCCCGGGAGGGGTAGTAGAAAACACTGAAGCTTTCTTT.

V usage is TRBV9 and J usage is TRBJ1-3, with D hard to call. V dropped 0 bases and J dropped 0 bases, with 10 bases sitting between them. Germline V gives CDR1 SGDLS, CDR2 YYNGEE. This CDR3 comprises 16 residues. This CDR3 reads CASSVGASNSGNTIYF. The CDR3 nucleotides are TGTGCCAGCAGCGTAGGGGCGAGTAACTCTGGAAACACCATATATTTT.

This clone showed up many times. V is TRBV28 and J is TRBJ2-7, with 8 bases that match TRBD1. Germline V lookup: CDR1 MDHEN, CDR2 SYDVKM. J was trimmed by 4 bases and V by 3 bases; bases with no gene match: 17. The CDR3 is 18 amino acids. The CDR3 protein is CASSFPQGALRWSYEQYF. The CDR3 DNA follows: TGTGCCAGCAGTTTTCCCCAGGGGGCCCTCCGATGGTCGTACGAGCAGTACTTC.

This clone was observed a single time. The chain joins TRBV9 to TRBJ1-1; D unclear. Germline assignment: CDR1 SGDLS and CDR2 YYNGEE. V lost 0 bases and J 3 bases, leaving 6 bases between the germline ends. CDR3 length: 13 residues. This CDR3 reads CASSVDRDTEAFF. Here the CDR3 DNA reads TGTGCCAGCAGCGTAGATAGAGACACTGAAGCTTTCTTT.

V gene TRBV6-2 or TRBV6-3 combines with J gene TRBJ1-2, with D possibly matching TRBD1 (5 bases). The germline V gene has CDR1 MNHEY and CDR2 SVGEGT. The CDR3 is 14 residues long. V gave up 5 bases and J gave up 4 bases, with 14 bases separating them. CDR3 nucleotide sequence: TGTGCCAGCAGTATGGACACGAGCCCCTATGGCTACACCTTC. This gives the protein CASSMDTSPYGYTF.

This clone was seen a single time. The chain couples TRBV5-6 to TRBJ2-5; 8 nucleotides align to TRBD2. The V segment lost 0 bases and the J segment 5 bases; nucleotides outside the gene matches: 3. The CDR3 runs 14 residues. Germline CDR1 reads SGHDT; CDR2 reads YYEEEE. The DNA for the CDR3 is TGTGCCAGCAGCTTGGGTAGCGGGACGGAGACCCAGTACTTC. Translating gives CASSLGSGTETQYF. The full variable domain, completed using reference TRBV5-6 and TRBJ2-5, is DAGVTQSPTHLIKTRGQQVTLRCSPKSGHDTVSWYQQALGQGPQFIFQYYEEEERQRGNFPDRFSGHQFPNYSSELNVNALLLGDSALYLCASSLGSGTETQYFGPGTRLLVL.

The CDR3, as DNA: TGTGCCAGCAGCTTGGGGACTAGCGGGGGACAAGAGACCCAGTACTTC. It encodes CASSLGTSGGQETQYF. The chain combines TRBV5-6 with TRBJ2-5; 13 bases agree with TRBD2. The ends lost 0 bases at V and 2 bases at J; junction bases unmatched: 1. The germline V gene has CDR1 SGHDT and CDR2 YYEEEE. CDR3 length: 16 residues.